The sequence of this T cell receptor beta chain was determined in a study of shared clonotypes between healthy human individuals. Study outcomes and limitations: Generally, naive subsets came out with larger estimated richness than memory subsets.

Roughly 200 ng DNA, about 28,000 T cell genomes, went into each sorted-subset replicate PCR. Assay: immunoSEQ multiplex PCR; the TCRdb copy retains only in-frame clones and omits some. The repertoire holds over a million clones, around 82% seen once, with roughly 0.62% in the top ten. It was into CD45RA+ naive and CD45RA-negative memory subsets that the CD4+ cells were split. The CDR3 has 16 residues. From germline, CDR1 is SGHVS and CDR2 FNYEAQ. Trimming took 1 base from V and 0 from J; bases not matched to a gene: 3. With regard to this clone: Its antigen is as yet unknown.

The chain combines TRBV7-6 with TRBJ2-1; 7 bases align to TRBD2. The TCR comes from a man younger than 35 in good health. Some clones in this sample may be carry-over from other donors' samples. The sequencing input was memory CD4+ T cells from PBMCs. Specified subset: CD45RA-negative fraction. Here the CDR3 reads CASSLGSGGSYNEQFF. The CDR3 region has the DNA TGTGCCAGCAGCTTAGGGTCGGGGGGCTCCTACAATGAGCAGTTCTTC.